What follows are 32 T cell receptor beta chains derived from one specimen sequenced in a study of vaccination effects on CD4 cells after COVID-19. TCRdb's copy holds only in-frame clones and misses some; the assay was immunoSEQ multiplex PCR. The data show tens of thousands of clones, around 67% seen once. ViraFEST assay sequencing came after antigen-specific CD4+ T cells were expanded with viral peptide pools. Culturing for about ten days preceded CD4+ T cell isolation. Each vaccine recipient was nucleocapsid antibody negative and had no prior SARS-CoV-2 infection. These receptors are not linked to any known antigen. The source material was CD4+ T cells from PBMCs cultured with SARS-CoV-2 spike peptides, sampled before COVID-19 vaccination. These receptors were obtained from a human donor who received a COVID-19 vaccine.

This clone has a handful of counts. The rearrangement links TRBV24-1 to TRBJ1-2; TRBD1 aligns across 9 bases. Germline V lookup: CDR1 KGHDR, CDR2 SFDVKD. V lost 3 bases and J lost 4; bases outside the gene matches: 8. This CDR3 comprises 16 residues. The CDR3 loop is CATSDAGTGFSYGYTF. CDR3 sequence (DNA): TGTGCCACCAGTGATGCCGGGACAGGGTTTAGCTATGGCTACACCTTC.

This clone occurred a few times. The CDR3 region is CASSLAWGATGELFF. The CDR3 coding sequence is TGTGCCAGCAGCCTTGCTTGGGGGGCCACCGGGGAGCTGTTTTTT. The genes are TRBV5-6 and TRBJ2-2, with D perhaps assigned TRBD1 or TRBD2 (6 bases each). V lost 4 bases and J lost 4, with 14 bases in between. The germline CDR1 and CDR2 sequences are SGHDT and YYEEEE. The CDR3 sequence is 15 residues long.

The V gene is TRBV5-1, the J gene TRBJ2-1; D is perhaps TRBD2 (7 bases). Per the germline V gene, CDR1 is SGHRS and CDR2 is YFSETQ. The CDR3 runs 15 residues. V was cut by 0 bases and J by 5 bases, with 12 bases left in between. CDR3 protein: CASSLVGGRNNEQFF. The CDR3 coding sequence is TGCGCCAGCAGCTTGGTGGGGGGGCGGAACAATGAGCAGTTCTTC.

The J gene is TRBJ1-2, the V gene TRBV6-1; D may be TRBD1 (5 bases). V was trimmed by 0 bases and J by 4 bases, leaving 12 bases between them. CDR3 length equals 15 residues. Germline CDR1 and CDR2: MNHNS and SASEGT. The CDR3 sequence: CASSEAGDGIYGYTF. Here the CDR3 DNA reads TGTGCCAGCAGTGAAGCAGGGGACGGGATCTATGGCTACACCTTC.

Regarding this clone: A junction end diverges from the germline sequence, so it may reflect a read error. CDR3 sequence: CASTQGTGPLAF. CDR3 coding DNA: TGTGCCAGCACTCAAGGGACAGGTCCCCTAGCTTTC. V is TRBV2 and J is TRBJ2-6; TRBD1 aligns across 8 bases. Germline CDR1 SNHLY, CDR2 FYNNEI. CDR3 length: 12 amino acids.

This chain connects TRBV6-5 to TRBJ2-3, with D possibly called TRBD1 or TRBD2 (5 bases each). The V end lost 7 bases, the J end lost 1 base, and 12 bases lay between the germline ends. Germline loops: CDR1 MNHEY, CDR2 SVGAGI. This CDR3 is 14 amino acids long. The CDR3 region is CASTLRDGTDTQYF. The CDR3 bases are TGTGCCAGCACCTTACGGGACGGCACAGATACGCAGTATTTT.

The chain combines TRBV20-1 with TRBJ1-5, with D possibly matching TRBD1 (5 bases). Germline CDR1 is DFQATT and CDR2 is SNEGSKA (reference sequence). Trimming took 3 bases from V and 4 from J, leaving 19 bases between them. This CDR3 has 16 residues. CDR3 protein: CSASRPGRVQNQPQHF. CDR3 DNA: TGCAGTGCTAGTCGGCCAGGGAGGGTACAAAATCAGCCCCAGCATTTT.

The chain carries TRBV3-1 (or the pseudogene TRBV3-2) and TRBJ2-3; TRBD2 agrees at 7 bases. The V gene end was trimmed by 8 bases and the J gene end by 4 bases; junction bases not matched to a gene: 18. The CDR3 contains 17 residues. In germline, CDR1 is LGHDT, CDR2 YNNKEL (reference sequence). The CDR3, as DNA: TGTGCCAGCTCTGCGGGAGAGTTTTTAACGGTACCAGATACGCAGTATTTT. The encoded protein is CASSAGEFLTVPDTQYF.

J is TRBJ2-3 and V is TRBV5-4, with 7 bases aligning to TRBD1. The CDR3 runs to 13 residues. Germline V gene lookup returns CDR1 SGHNT and CDR2 YYREEE (reference sequence). V shed 4 bases and J 3 bases; nucleotides not matched to a gene: 2. The chain's CDR3 is CASSEQGTDTQYF. DNA of the CDR3: TGTGCCAGCAGCGAACAGGGGACAGATACGCAGTATTTT.

V usage is TRBV18 and J usage is TRBJ1-5; D not certain. CDR1 is KGHSH and CDR2 is LQKENI in the germline V gene. V lost 6 bases and J 5 bases, leaving 11 bases between the germline ends. CDR3 length: 13 amino acids. CDR3 coding DNA: TGTGCCAGCTCTCCCGGCCTGGATCAGCCCCAGCATTTT. Translated: CASSPGLDQPQHF.

The V and J genes are TRBV5-6 and TRBJ2-5; D is ambiguous. CDR1 SGHDT and CDR2 YYEEEE come from the germline V gene. This CDR3 comprises 13 residues. V dropped 3 bases and J dropped 9 bases, with 15 bases sitting between them. The CDR3 loop is CASSSVGGLAQYF. As DNA, the CDR3 is TGTGCCAGCAGCTCAGTAGGTGGCTTGGCCCAGTACTTC.

The chain is built from TRBV7-9 and TRBJ2-2; no clear D gene. This CDR3 has 14 residues. The ends were cut back, 1 base at V and 6 bases at J, with 9 bases in the middle. Germline CDR1 is SEHNR and CDR2 is FQNEAQ (reference sequence). This chain's CDR3 is CASSLGGPAGELFF. The CDR3 DNA reads TGTGCCAGCAGCTTAGGTGGTCCGGCCGGGGAGCTGTTTTTT.

The chain is built from TRBV28 and TRBJ1-5; D call uncertain. Germline V lookup: CDR1 MDHEN, CDR2 SYDVKM. This CDR3 contains 12 residues. The V gene lost 7 bases and the J gene lost 1 base, with 5 bases spanning the gap. For the CDR3, the DNA is TGTGCCAGCACCCAGAGCAATCAGCCCCAGCATTTT. As protein: CASTQSNQPQHF.

This chain links TRBV7-6 with TRBJ1-3, with D possibly being TRBD1 (6 bases). The CDR3 spans 16 residues. The germline V gene encodes CDR1 SGHVS and CDR2 FNYEAQ. Trimming left V 1 base short and J 2 bases short, with 12 bases between. CDR3 loop: CASSLDNRAAGNTIYF. The CDR3 DNA reads TGTGCCAGCAGCTTAGACAACAGGGCCGCTGGAAACACCATATATTTT.

This clone was seen a handful of times. V is TRBV2 and J is TRBJ2-1; the D gene is possibly TRBD2 (5 bases). Trimming removed 7 bases from V and 2 bases from J, with 15 bases in between. Germline loops: CDR1 SNHLY, CDR2 FYNNEI. The CDR3 has 15 residues. For the CDR3, the DNA is TGTGCCAGCACCGGAGGCCTAGGACCCTACAATGAGCAGTTCTTC. Translating gives CASTGGLGPYNEQFF. Filled out from reference TRBV2 and TRBJ2-1, the complete variable domain reads EPEVTQTPSHQVTQMGQEVILRCVPISNHLYFYWYRQILGQKVEFLVSFYNNEISEKSEIFDDQFSVERPDGSNFTLKIRSTKLEDSAMYFCASTGGLGPYNEQFFGPGTRLTVL.

The genes are TRBV12-3 or TRBV12-4 and TRBJ1-2; the D is unclear. The CDR3 runs to 13 residues. V was trimmed by 5 bases and J by 4 bases, leaving 11 bases between them. The DNA of the CDR3 is TGTGCCAGCAGTCTAGGTGGGTCCTATGGCTACACCTTC. It codes for CASSLGGSYGYTF.

The gene calls are TRBV19 and TRBJ2-7; 7 bases are shared with TRBD1. V shed 0 bases and J 0 bases; nucleotides not matched to a gene: 8. Germline V CDR1 and CDR2: LNHDA, SQIVND (reference sequence). The CDR3 has 17 amino acids. This CDR3 reads CASSIDPGQTSSYEQYF. CDR3 nucleotides: TGTGCCAGTAGTATAGATCCGGGACAGACATCCTCCTACGAGCAGTACTTC.

This clone was counted only a few times. The genes are TRBV6-1 and TRBJ1-3; D is perhaps TRBD1 (6 bases). V was shortened by 5 bases and J by 3 bases, with 17 bases between the two germline ends. This CDR3 comprises 16 residues. Germline loops: CDR1 MNHNS, CDR2 SASEGT. CDR3 DNA sequence: TGTGCCAGCAGTAAAGGGACAAGGGCCTTTGGAAACACCATATATTTT. Residues: CASSKGTRAFGNTIYF.

This chain links TRBV7-9 with TRBJ1-1; possibly TRBD1 for D (5 bases). The V gene's germline CDR1 is SEHNR and CDR2 FQNEAQ (reference sequence). CDR3 length: 15 residues. Deletions cut 0 bases from V and 4 bases from J, with 12 bases between. The CDR3 here is CASSLAGAGGTEAFF. The CDR3, as DNA: TGTGCCAGCAGCTTAGCGGGCGCGGGGGGCACTGAAGCTTTCTTT.

The chain carries TRBV7-2 and TRBJ1-2, with 8 bases fitting TRBD1. This CDR3 contains 14 residues. In germline, CDR1 is SGHTA, CDR2 FQGNSA. J gave up 7 bases and V 5 bases, and 9 bases lay outside the gene matches. CDR3 bases: TGTGCCAGCAGCCTTGGACAGGGCCCGGGTGGCTACACCTTC. Translation gives CASSLGQGPGGYTF.

The chain couples TRBV6-5 to TRBJ1-2, with D perhaps matching TRBD1 (6 bases). V was trimmed by 0 bases and J by 0 bases, leaving 8 bases between them. The CDR3 has 15 amino acids. Germline loops: CDR1 MNHEY, CDR2 SVGAGI. The CDR3 nucleotides read TGTGCCAGCAGTTACTCTAGGGGGGCTAACTATGGCTACACCTTC. This sequence encodes CASSYSRGANYGYTF.

J is TRBJ1-2 and V is TRBV7-9; D gene unclear. The ends were cut back, 1 base at V and 7 bases at J, with 16 bases in the middle. Germline-derived CDR1 and CDR2 are SEHNR and FQNEAQ (reference sequence). The CDR3 spans 15 residues. As DNA, the CDR3 is TGTGCCAGCAGCTTAGGAGCTTCGGGCGTATTTGGCTACACCTTC. It codes for CASSLGASGVFGYTF.

The chain employs TRBV20-1 and TRBJ2-3; D unclear. The germline CDR1 and CDR2 sequences are DFQATT and SNEGSKA (reference sequence). V dropped 2 bases and J dropped 9 bases, with 6 bases sitting between them. CDR3 length: 10 amino acids. The CDR3 bases are TGCAGTGCTAGACTAGAGACGCAGTATTTT. It specifies CSARLETQYF.

The table lists this clone with a few counts. The chain recombines TRBV7-9 with TRBJ1-1; D is perhaps TRBD1 (6 bases). Germline values: CDR1 SEHNR, CDR2 FQNEAQ (reference sequence). This CDR3 is 15 amino acids long. V lost 4 bases, J lost 4 bases, and 16 bases lay in between. The CDR3 DNA is TGTGCCAGCAGCTCCCGTGGGGGGCCTGTCACTGAAGCTTTCTTT. It is translated as CASSSRGGPVTEAFF.

The rearrangement links TRBV5-1 to TRBJ2-5; no clear D gene. With 0 bases removed from V and 4 bases from J, the gap between germline ends came to 10 bases. Germline CDR1 SGHRS, CDR2 YFSETQ. The CDR3 totals 14 residues. CDR3 sequence reads: CASSLGSLGETQYF. CDR3 nucleotides: TGCGCCAGCAGCTTGGGTTCCTTGGGAGAGACCCAGTACTTC.

The table lists this clone with a few counts. The chain uses TRBV6-1 and TRBJ1-2; 11 bases map to TRBD1. V was pared by 0 bases and J by 4 bases, with 7 bases of the junction left unmatched. CDR1 is MNHNS, CDR2 SASEGT, per germline. CDR3 length: 17 residues. The CDR3 protein is CASSEAGTGGILYGYTF. DNA for the CDR3: TGTGCCAGCAGTGAAGCGGGGACAGGGGGGATACTCTATGGCTACACCTTC.

The J gene is TRBJ1-1, the V gene TRBV19; 9 bases align to TRBD1. With 5 bases clipped from V and 4 bases from J, the junction kept 8 bases outside the gene matches. CDR3 length: 15 amino acids. The germline CDR1 and CDR2 sequences are LNHDA and SQIVND (reference sequence). This CDR3 is CASSDRGSSSTEAFF. The DNA of the CDR3 is TGTGCCAGTAGTGACAGGGGGTCTTCTTCCACTGAAGCTTTCTTT.

The chain combines TRBV27 with TRBJ2-2; 8 bases line up with TRBD2. The CDR3 runs to 15 residues. The V gene's germline CDR1 is MNHEY and CDR2 SMNVEV (reference sequence). With 3 bases clipped from V and 7 bases from J, the junction kept 7 bases outside the gene matches. The CDR3 protein is CASSLPGGLGGELFF. The CDR3 region has the DNA TGTGCCAGCAGTTTGCCGGGGGGGCTGGGCGGGGAGCTGTTTTTT.

The chain has TRBV7-2 and TRBJ2-5; 9 nucleotides align to TRBD1. Per the germline V gene, CDR1 is SGHTA and CDR2 is FQGNSA. This CDR3 contains 15 residues. Germline trimming cut 1 base from V and 1 base from J; bases unmatched to any gene: 1. The CDR3 protein is CASSLETGGQETQYF. CDR3 DNA: TGTGCCAGCAGCTTAGAGACAGGGGGCCAAGAGACCCAGTACTTC.

The chain is built from TRBV20-1 and TRBJ1-2, with D hard to call. Deletions cut 1 base from V and 4 bases from J, with 4 bases between. There are 11 residues in the CDR3. From germline, CDR1 is DFQATT and CDR2 SNEGSKA (reference sequence). CDR3 nucleotides: TGCAGTGCTAGAGGATCCTATGGCTACACCTTC. Protein: CSARGSYGYTF.

The V and J genes are TRBV5-1 and TRBJ1-3; possibly TRBD1 for D (6 bases). Germline assignment: CDR1 SGHRS and CDR2 YFSETQ. CDR3 length: 12 residues. Trimming removed 0 bases from V and 10 bases from J, with 8 bases in between. The CDR3 sequence is CASSLEQGTIYF. Written as DNA, the CDR3 is TGCGCCAGCAGCTTGGAACAGGGAACCATATATTTT.

The CDR3 region is CASSLFTSGEFYNEQFF. Here the CDR3 DNA reads TGTGCCAGCAGCTTATTTACCAGCGGGGAATTCTACAATGAGCAGTTCTTC. The V and J genes are TRBV11-2 and TRBJ2-1, with 7 bases aligning to TRBD2. The J segment lost 3 bases and the V segment lost 2 bases, leaving 10 bases of the junction unmatched. Germline V gene data show CDR1 as SGHAT and CDR2 as FQNNGV. This CDR3 is 17 amino acids long.